This entry describes one T cell receptor beta chain. This specimen belongs to a study of T cell responses to AZD1222 COVID-19 vaccine. Germline V gene sequence: CDR1 SNHLY, CDR2 FYNNEI. This CDR3 comprises 13 residues. V was cut by 6 bases and J by 9 bases, with 15 bases left in between. TCRdb's table, derived via immunoSEQ multiplex PCR, lists solely in-frame clones and lacks some. In the table there are roughly 110,000 clones, 89% of which are singletons. The sequence was obtained from an adult in good health. J is TRBJ1-5 and V is TRBV2; tentative D call: TRBD1 (5 bases). The sample in question was peripheral blood, obtained on day 0 of AZD1222 vaccination. The CDR3 DNA sequence: TGTGCCAGCAGCGTCCAGGGACTCGGGCCCCAGCATTTT. Its protein product is CASSVQGLGPQHF.